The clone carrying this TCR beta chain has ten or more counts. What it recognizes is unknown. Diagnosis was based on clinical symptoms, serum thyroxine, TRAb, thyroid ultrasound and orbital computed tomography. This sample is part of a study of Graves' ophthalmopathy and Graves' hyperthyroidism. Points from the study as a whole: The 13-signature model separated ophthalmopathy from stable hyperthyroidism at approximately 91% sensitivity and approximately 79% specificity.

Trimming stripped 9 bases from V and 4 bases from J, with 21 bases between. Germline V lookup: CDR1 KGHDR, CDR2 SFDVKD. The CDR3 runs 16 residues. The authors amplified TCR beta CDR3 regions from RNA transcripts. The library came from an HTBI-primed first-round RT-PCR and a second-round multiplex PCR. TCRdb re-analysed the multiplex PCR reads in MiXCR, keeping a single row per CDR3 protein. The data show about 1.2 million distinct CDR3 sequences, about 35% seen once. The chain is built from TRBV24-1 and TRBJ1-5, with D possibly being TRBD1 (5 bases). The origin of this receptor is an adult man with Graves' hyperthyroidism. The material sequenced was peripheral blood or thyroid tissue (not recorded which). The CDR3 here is CATSTDRHGFNQPQHF. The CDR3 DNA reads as TGTGCCACCTCGACTGACAGACACGGTTTTAATCAGCCCCAGCATTTT.